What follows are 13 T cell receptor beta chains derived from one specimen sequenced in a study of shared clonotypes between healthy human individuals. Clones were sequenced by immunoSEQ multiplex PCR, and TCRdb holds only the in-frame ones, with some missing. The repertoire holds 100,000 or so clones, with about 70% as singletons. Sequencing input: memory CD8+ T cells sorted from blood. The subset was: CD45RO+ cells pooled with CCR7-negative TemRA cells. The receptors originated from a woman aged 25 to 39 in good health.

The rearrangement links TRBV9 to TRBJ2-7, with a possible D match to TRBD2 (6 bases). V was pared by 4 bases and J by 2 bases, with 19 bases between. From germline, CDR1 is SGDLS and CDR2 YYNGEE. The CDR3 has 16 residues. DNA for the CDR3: TGTGCCAGCAGCCCATCGGGTAGCGGTTATGCCTACGAGCAGTACTTC. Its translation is CASSPSGSGYAYEQYF.

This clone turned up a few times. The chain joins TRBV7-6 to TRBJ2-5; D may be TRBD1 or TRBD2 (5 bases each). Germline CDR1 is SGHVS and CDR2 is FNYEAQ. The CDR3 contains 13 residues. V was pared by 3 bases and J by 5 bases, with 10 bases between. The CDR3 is CASSFGGSETQYF. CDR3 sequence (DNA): TGTGCCAGCAGCTTTGGGGGATCGGAGACCCAGTACTTC.

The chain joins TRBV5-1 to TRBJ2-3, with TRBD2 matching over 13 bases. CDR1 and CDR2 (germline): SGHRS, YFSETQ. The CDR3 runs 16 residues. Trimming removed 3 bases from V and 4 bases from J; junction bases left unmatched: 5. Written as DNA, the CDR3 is TGCGCCAGCAGCTCCGGACTAGCGGGAGTGCCAGATACGCAGTATTTT. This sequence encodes CASSSGLAGVPDTQYF. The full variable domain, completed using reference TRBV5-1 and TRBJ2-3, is KAGVTQTPRYLIKTRGQQVTLSCSPISGHRSVSWYQQTPGQGLQFLFEYFSETQRNKGNFPGRFSGRQFSNSRSEMNVSTLELGDSALYLCASSSGLAGVPDTQYFGPGTRLTVL.

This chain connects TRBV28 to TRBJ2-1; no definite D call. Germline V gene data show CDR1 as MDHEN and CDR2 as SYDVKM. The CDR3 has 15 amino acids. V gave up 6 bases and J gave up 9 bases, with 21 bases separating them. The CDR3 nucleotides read TGTGCCAGCAGACTTTCTACCCCCCACATCGGTGAGCAGTTCTTC. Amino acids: CASRLSTPHIGEQFF.

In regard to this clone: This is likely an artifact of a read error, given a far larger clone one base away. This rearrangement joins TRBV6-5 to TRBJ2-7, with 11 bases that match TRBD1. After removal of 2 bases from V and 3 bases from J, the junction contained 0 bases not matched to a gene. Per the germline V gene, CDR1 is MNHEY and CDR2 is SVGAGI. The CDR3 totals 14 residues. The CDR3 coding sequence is TGTGCCAGCAGTTACGGGACAGGGGGCTACGAGCAGTACTTC. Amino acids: CASSYGTGGYEQYF.

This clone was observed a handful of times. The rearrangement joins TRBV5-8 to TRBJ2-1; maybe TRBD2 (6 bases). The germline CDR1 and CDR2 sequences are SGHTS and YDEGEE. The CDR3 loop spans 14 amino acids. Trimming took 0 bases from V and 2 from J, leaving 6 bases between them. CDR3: CASSLGLAYNEQFF. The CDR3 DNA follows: TGTGCCAGCAGCTTGGGACTAGCCTACAATGAGCAGTTCTTC.

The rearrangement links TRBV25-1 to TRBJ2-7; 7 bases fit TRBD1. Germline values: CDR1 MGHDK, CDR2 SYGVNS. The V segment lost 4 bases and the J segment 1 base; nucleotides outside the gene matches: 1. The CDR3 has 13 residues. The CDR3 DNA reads TGTGCCAGCAGTGGGGACAGATCCTACGAGCAGTACTTC. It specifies CASSGDRSYEQYF.

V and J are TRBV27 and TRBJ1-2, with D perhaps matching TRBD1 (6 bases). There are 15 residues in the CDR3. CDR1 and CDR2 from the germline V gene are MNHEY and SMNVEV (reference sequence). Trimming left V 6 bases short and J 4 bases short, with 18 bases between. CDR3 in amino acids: CASRSVLTRGYGYTF. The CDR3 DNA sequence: TGTGCCAGCAGATCCGTATTGACCAGGGGCTATGGCTACACCTTC.

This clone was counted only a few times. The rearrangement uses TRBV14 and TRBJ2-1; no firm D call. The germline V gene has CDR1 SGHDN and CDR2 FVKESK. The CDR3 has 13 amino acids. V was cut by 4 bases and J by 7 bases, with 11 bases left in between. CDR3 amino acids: CASSPTTTNEQFF. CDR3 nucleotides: TGTGCCAGCAGCCCGACGACCACGAATGAGCAGTTCTTC.

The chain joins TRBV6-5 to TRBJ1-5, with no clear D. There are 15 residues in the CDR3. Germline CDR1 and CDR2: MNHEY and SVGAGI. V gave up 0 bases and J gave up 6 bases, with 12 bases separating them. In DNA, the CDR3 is TGTGCCAGCAGTTACTCGATGGTGGTACGTCAGCCCCAGCATTTT. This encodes CASSYSMVVRQPQHF.

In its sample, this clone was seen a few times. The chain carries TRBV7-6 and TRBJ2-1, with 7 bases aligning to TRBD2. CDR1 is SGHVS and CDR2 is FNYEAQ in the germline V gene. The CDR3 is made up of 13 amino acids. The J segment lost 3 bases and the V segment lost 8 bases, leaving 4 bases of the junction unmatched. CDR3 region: CASALAHYNEQFF. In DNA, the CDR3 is TGTGCCAGCGCACTAGCGCACTACAATGAGCAGTTCTTC.

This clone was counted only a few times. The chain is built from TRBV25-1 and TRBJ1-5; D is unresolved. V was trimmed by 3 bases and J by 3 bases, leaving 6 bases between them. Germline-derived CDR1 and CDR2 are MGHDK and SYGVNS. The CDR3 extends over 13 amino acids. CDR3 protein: CASSEGNNQPQHF. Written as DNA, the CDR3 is TGTGCCAGCAGTGAGGGAAACAATCAGCCCCAGCATTTT. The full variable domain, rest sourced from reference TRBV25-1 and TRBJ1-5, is EADIYQTPRYLVIGTGKKITLECSQTMGHDKMYWYQQDPGMELHLIHYSYGVNSTEKGDLSSESTVSRIRTEHFPLTLESARPSHTSQYLCASSEGNNQPQHFGDGTRLSIL.

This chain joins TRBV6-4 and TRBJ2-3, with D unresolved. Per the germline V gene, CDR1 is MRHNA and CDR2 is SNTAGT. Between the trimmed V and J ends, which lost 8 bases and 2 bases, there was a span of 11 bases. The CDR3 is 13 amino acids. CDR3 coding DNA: TGTGCCAGCTCCCTTAGAGACACAGATACGCAGTATTTT. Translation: CASSLRDTDTQYF.